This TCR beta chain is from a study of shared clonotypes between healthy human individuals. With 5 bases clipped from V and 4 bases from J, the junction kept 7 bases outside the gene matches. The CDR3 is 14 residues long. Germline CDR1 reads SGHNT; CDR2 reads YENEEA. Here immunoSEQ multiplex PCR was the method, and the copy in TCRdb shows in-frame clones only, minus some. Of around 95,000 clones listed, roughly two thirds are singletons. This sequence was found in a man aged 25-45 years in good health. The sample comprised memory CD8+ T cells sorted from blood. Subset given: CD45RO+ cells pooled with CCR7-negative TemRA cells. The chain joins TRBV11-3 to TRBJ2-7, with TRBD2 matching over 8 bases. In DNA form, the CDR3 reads TGTGCCAGCAGCCCAGGGACTAGGGCTTACGAGCAGTACTTC. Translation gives CASSPGTRAYEQYF.